The next 27 T cell receptor beta chains were all read from a single sample in a study of HIV-infected children after antiretroviral therapy interruption. Unique molecular identifiers were included in an RNA-based 3' RACE TCR library. One entry per CDR3 protein results from TCRdb running MiXCR on the 3' RACE reads. The table records over 7,000 distinct CDR3 sequences, more than 15% of them present only once. The treatment here: PENTA 11 planned treatment interruption arm or continuous ART arm. The sequencing here drew on CD45RO+ CD8+ T cells from PBMCs, pooled from several time points, taken from a donor given antiretroviral therapy, either interrupted or continuous. Sample subset: memory CD8+ CD45RO+ CD45RA- T cells. The receptors derive from a pool of human donors with HIV.

Only a few counts were recorded for this clonotype. V usage is TRBV20-1 and J usage is TRBJ2-7, with TRBD2 matching 9 bases. J gave up 2 bases and V 3 bases, and 8 bases lay outside the gene matches. Germline V CDR1 and CDR2: DFQATT, SNEGSKA (reference sequence). CDR3 length equals 15 residues. The CDR3 protein is CSARLSGRFPYEQYF. CDR3 nucleotide sequence: TGCAGTGCTAGGTTAAGCGGGAGGTTCCCCTACGAGCAGTACTTC.

This clonotype was picked up many times. The V call is TRBV4-1, the J call TRBJ1-4, with D possibly TRBD1 on 5 matching bases. The germline V gene encodes CDR1 MGHRA and CDR2 YSYEKL. The CDR3 totals 15 residues. V was shortened by 0 bases and J by 7 bases, with 12 bases between the two germline ends. CDR3 in amino acids: CASSQDWGIGEKLFF. The CDR3 DNA is TGCGCCAGCAGCCAAGACTGGGGGATCGGTGAAAAACTGTTTTTT.

To note about this clonotype: The junction differs from germline at one of its ends, possibly a read error. This chain joins TRBV16 and TRBJ2-7, with 7 bases that match TRBD1. The CDR3 covers 16 residues. Germline assignment: CDR1 KGHSY and CDR2 FQNENV. CDR3: CTSSQIRDRCSYEQYF. The CDR3 region has the DNA TGTACCAGCAGCCAGATCCGGGACAGATGCTCCTACGAGCAGTACTTC. The whole variable domain, filled in from reference TRBV16 and TRBJ2-7, reads GEEVAQTPKHLVRGEGQKAKLYCAPIKGHSYVFWYQQVLKNEFKFLISFQNENVFDETGMPKERFSAKCLPNSPCSLEIQATKLEDSAVYFCTSSQIRDRCSYEQYFGPGTRLTVT.

This clonotype occurred many times. V and J are TRBV18 and TRBJ1-5, with D perhaps TRBD1 (6 bases). The CDR3 runs 15 residues. The germline V and J ends were trimmed by 5 bases and 2 bases, with 13 bases remaining between them. The germline gives CDR1 KGHSH, CDR2 LQKENI. The CDR3 loop is CASSLGAPGNQPQHF. Written as DNA, the CDR3 is TGTGCCAGCTCATTGGGGGCACCAGGCAATCAGCCCCAGCATTTT.

Ten or more counts support this clonotype. V is TRBV12-3 or TRBV12-4 and J is TRBJ2-3; D perhaps matches TRBD2 (6 bases). The CDR3 extends over 14 amino acids. V dropped 3 bases and J dropped 1 base, with 8 bases sitting between them. The CDR3 DNA follows: TGTGCCAGCAGTTTCTCTAGCGGCACAGATACGCAGTATTTT. It specifies CASSFSSGTDTQYF.

This clonotype is medium-sized in the sample. V is TRBV18 and J is TRBJ2-4; weak D call: TRBD1 (6 bases). This CDR3 is built from 19 residues. Germline loops: CDR1 KGHSH, CDR2 LQKENI. Between the trimmed V and J ends, which lost 1 base and 0 bases, there was a span of 19 bases. CDR3 coding DNA: TGTGCCAGCTCACCACAGGGGACCGGGACACCTCTAGCCAAAAACATTCAGTACTTC. It is translated as CASSPQGTGTPLAKNIQYF.

The gene calls are TRBV29-1 and TRBJ2-5; tentatively, D is TRBD1 or TRBD2 (5 bases each). Trimming removed 5 bases at V and 1 base at J, with 11 bases between. The CDR3 is made up of 13 amino acids. Germline CDR1 is SQVTM and CDR2 is ANQGSEA. The CDR3 nucleotides read TGCAGCGTTTCAAGGGACCTCCAAGAGACCCAGTACTTC. Amino acids: CSVSRDLQETQYF.

This clonotype was recorded at least ten times. The chain uses TRBV7-9 and TRBJ2-5, with 7 bases identical to TRBD1. Trimming took 4 bases from V and 2 from J; bases not matched to a gene: 4. Germline V lookup: CDR1 SEHNR, CDR2 FQNEAQ (reference sequence). The CDR3 extends over 14 amino acids. The CDR3 loop reads CASSSGQDQETQYF. CDR3 coding DNA: TGTGCCAGCAGCTCCGGACAGGATCAAGAGACCCAGTACTTC.

This clonotype was recorded at least ten times. V is TRBV19 and J is TRBJ2-3; the D is unclear. Germline V gene data show CDR1 as LNHDA and CDR2 as SQIVND (reference sequence). This CDR3 region has 12 residues. V lost 4 bases, J lost 6 bases, and 8 bases lay in between. CDR3 in amino acids: CASSSMEDTQYF. The CDR3 nucleotides read TGTGCCAGTAGTAGTATGGAGGATACGCAGTATTTT.

The chain combines TRBV7-8 with TRBJ2-1; 8 bases match TRBD2. Looked up from germline, CDR1 is SGHVS and CDR2 is FQNEAQ. The CDR3 covers 15 residues. With 5 bases clipped from V and 4 bases from J, the junction kept 7 bases outside the gene matches. As DNA, the CDR3 is TGTGCCAGCAGCCCTCGGGAGGGCCAGTACAATGAGCAGTTCTTC. Translating it yields CASSPREGQYNEQFF. Full variable domain (remainder filled in from reference TRBV7-8 and TRBJ2-1): GAGVSQSPRYKVAKRGQDVALRCDPISGHVSLFWYQQALGQGPEFLTYFQNEAQLDKSGLPSDRFFAERPEGSVSTLKIQRTQQEDSAVYLCASSPREGQYNEQFFGPGTRLTVL.

The rearrangement links TRBV5-1 to TRBJ2-7; tentatively, D is TRBD1 (5 bases). Germline loops: CDR1 SGHRS, CDR2 YFSETQ. The ends were cut back, 2 bases at V and 3 bases at J, with 6 bases in the middle. The CDR3 sequence is 12 residues long. Written as DNA, the CDR3 is TGCGCCAGCAGCTTAGGGGTCTACGAGCAGTACTTC. Encoded protein: CASSLGVYEQYF.

This chain joins TRBV7-1 and TRBJ1-1; maybe TRBD1 (6 bases). TRBV7-1 is treated as an ORF (open reading frame) with a function not yet certain. V lost 3 bases and J 8 bases, leaving 13 bases between the germline ends. The CDR3 length is 13 residues. The CDR3 DNA follows: TGTGCCAGCAGCTCTATATCAGGGGAAGAAGCTTTCTTT. Its translation is CASSSISGEEAFF.

This clonotype qualifies as medium-sized. CDR3 bases: TGTGCCAGCAGACGTGGGGATGGAGGCTACACCTTC. Translated, it gives CASRRGDGGYTF. The V and J genes are TRBV28 and TRBJ1-2; no definite D call. CDR3 size: 12 residues. CDR1 and CDR2 (germline): MDHEN, SYDVKM. Trimming took 6 bases from V and 8 from J, leaving 13 bases between them.

By share, this clonotype counts as medium-sized. The chain links TRBV28 to TRBJ1-1, with D hard to call. Germline CDR1 and CDR2: MDHEN and SYDVKM. The CDR3 is 13 residues long. Between the trimmed V and J ends, which lost 7 bases and 5 bases, there was a span of 14 bases. CDR3 bases: TGTGCCAGCACCTTAGGCCGACTTACTGAAGCTTTCTTT. This encodes CASTLGRLTEAFF. The variable domain in full, completed from reference TRBV28 and TRBJ1-1, reads DVKVTQSSRYLVKRTGEKVFLECVQDMDHENMFWYRQDPGLGLRLIYFSYDVKMKEKGDIPEGYSVSREKKERFSLILESASTNQTSMYLCASTLGRLTEAFFGQGTRLTVV.

CDR3 DNA: TGTGCCAGCAGTGAGACAGGGATGAACACTGAAGCTTTCTTT. Protein: CASSETGMNTEAFF. The gene calls are TRBV6-4 and TRBJ1-1, with TRBD1 matching 7 bases. Trimming at V came to 3 bases and at J to 0 bases, leaving 1 base not matched to a gene. The CDR3 runs 14 residues. Looked up from germline, CDR1 is MRHNA and CDR2 is SNTAGT.

By share, this clonotype ranks as medium-sized (0.01 to 0.1%). The chain carries TRBV9 and TRBJ1-1, with D unclear. The CDR3 is made up of 15 amino acids. Germline-derived CDR1 and CDR2 are SGDLS and YYNGEE. Trimming shortened V by 0 bases and J by 0 bases, and 9 bases separated the two germline ends. The CDR3 protein is CASSVAEKLNTEAFF. The CDR3 DNA is TGTGCCAGCAGCGTAGCCGAAAAATTGAACACTGAAGCTTTCTTT. Full variable domain (rest looked up from reference TRBV9 and TRBJ1-1): DSGVTQTPKHLITATGQRVTLRCSPRSGDLSVYWYQQSLDQGLQFLIQYYNGEERAKGNILERFSAQQFPDLHSELNLSSLELGDSALYFCASSVAEKLNTEAFFGQGTRLTVV.

This clonotype is categorized as medium-sized. This chain joins TRBV12-3 or TRBV12-4 and TRBJ2-5; D gene unclear. V was cut by 6 bases and J by 5 bases, with 16 bases left in between. The CDR3 contains 14 residues. CDR3 DNA sequence: TGTGCCAGCAGCTCAACTGGTGGTACGGAGACCCAGTACTTC. Amino acid sequence: CASSSTGGTETQYF.

This clonotype was counted many times. The chain recombines TRBV6-1 with TRBJ1-2; 8 nucleotides match TRBD1. V dropped 7 bases and J dropped 1; count of bases not matched to a gene: 8. The CDR3 consists of 15 residues. The V gene's germline CDR1 is MNHNS and CDR2 SASEGT. Here the CDR3 reads CASTGGGQLNYGYTF. The CDR3 DNA sequence: TGTGCCAGCACAGGGGGCGGACAGCTTAACTATGGCTACACCTTC.

Ten or more counts support this clonotype. The J gene is TRBJ2-5, the V gene TRBV7-2, with D hard to call. The V end lost 5 bases, the J end lost 4 bases, and 17 bases lay between the germline ends. The CDR3 sequence is 15 residues long. Germline V gene lookup returns CDR1 SGHTA and CDR2 FQGNSA. Here the CDR3 reads CASSRSLGPGETQYF. The CDR3 bases are TGTGCCAGCAGCCGATCACTTGGGCCCGGAGAGACCCAGTACTTC.

V is TRBV29-1 and J is TRBJ2-7; D is possibly TRBD1 or TRBD2 (5 bases each). Germline V gene lookup returns CDR1 SQVTM and CDR2 ANQGSEA. Trimming removed 5 bases at V and 0 bases at J, with 11 bases between. This CDR3 spans 13 amino acids. CDR3 in amino acids: CSVSGTVSYEQYF. DNA for the CDR3: TGCAGCGTTTCCGGGACGGTCTCCTACGAGCAGTACTTC.

This clonotype has ten or more counts. The rearrangement links TRBV28 to TRBJ2-7; no reliable D call. CDR1 and CDR2 (germline): MDHEN, SYDVKM. The CDR3 is made up of 13 amino acids. V dropped 8 bases and J dropped 3 bases, with 14 bases sitting between them. The CDR3 spells CASRGPIIYEQYF. CDR3 coding DNA: TGTGCCAGCCGCGGCCCGATAATCTACGAGCAGTACTTC. The whole variable domain, filled in from reference TRBV28 and TRBJ2-7, reads DVKVTQSSRYLVKRTGEKVFLECVQDMDHENMFWYRQDPGLGLRLIYFSYDVKMKEKGDIPEGYSVSREKKERFSLILESASTNQTSMYLCASRGPIIYEQYFGPGTRLTVT.

Relative to its sample, this clonotype is medium-sized (0.01 to 0.1%). V and J are TRBV12-3 or TRBV12-4 and TRBJ1-1; D is perhaps TRBD1 (5 bases). The CDR3 sequence is 13 residues long. Trimming removed 2 bases at V and 5 bases at J, with 9 bases between. The CDR3 region is CASSLSGATEAFF. The CDR3 DNA reads as TGTGCCAGCAGTTTAAGTGGGGCGACTGAAGCTTTCTTT.

In its sample, this clonotype ranks as medium-sized. This chain joins TRBV2 and TRBJ2-7, with D possibly TRBD2 on 6 matching bases. Germline CDR1 reads SNHLY; CDR2 reads FYNNEI. V shed 9 bases and J shed 3 bases, with 18 bases lying between them. This CDR3 comprises 14 residues. In nucleotides, the CDR3 is TGTGCCAGAACCCAAGGGCGGGGCAACTACGAGCAGTACTTC. Residues: CARTQGRGNYEQYF.

This clonotype rates as medium-sized. The chain is built from TRBV12-3 or TRBV12-4 and TRBJ2-7; perhaps TRBD1 as D (7 bases). CDR3 length: 13 amino acids. Trimming took 8 bases from V and 3 from J, leaving 14 bases between them. CDR3 nucleotides: TGTGCCAGCGCGGGACAGCCGTTCTACGAGCAGTACTTC. Its protein product is CASAGQPFYEQYF.

The rearrangement links TRBV20-1 to TRBJ2-7; a weak D match, TRBD1 (5 bases). Trimming shortened V by 3 bases and J by 3 bases, and 15 bases separated the two germline ends. The CDR3 length is 14 residues. The germline V gene encodes CDR1 DFQATT and CDR2 SNEGSKA (reference sequence). CDR3 residues: CSARTGAGNYEQYF. Written as DNA, the CDR3 is TGCAGTGCTAGGACTGGGGCAGGGAACTACGAGCAGTACTTC.

This clonotype is labeled as medium-sized (0.01 to 0.1%). This chain uses TRBV6-5 with TRBJ1-2; D perhaps matches TRBD1 (6 bases). The V gene lost 4 bases and the J gene lost 6 bases, with 9 bases spanning the gap. This CDR3 is built from 12 residues. Germline V gene sequence: CDR1 MNHEY, CDR2 SVGAGI. The CDR3 spells CASSLGGDGYTF. The CDR3 bases are TGTGCCAGCAGTTTAGGGGGGGATGGCTACACCTTC.

Ten or more counts support this clonotype. The CDR3 DNA follows: TGCGCCAGCATGGACGGGAGAAATGAAAAACTGTTTTTT. Translation gives CASMDGRNEKLFF. The chain uses TRBV5-1 and TRBJ1-4; no definite D call. The germline V gene encodes CDR1 SGHRS and CDR2 YFSETQ. The CDR3 consists of 13 residues. Deletions cut 6 bases from V and 5 bases from J, with 11 bases between. The full variable domain, its missing parts supplied by reference TRBV5-1 and TRBJ1-4, is KAGVTQTPRYLIKTRGQQVTLSCSPISGHRSVSWYQQTPGQGLQFLFEYFSETQRNKGNFPGRFSGRQFSNSRSEMNVSTLELGDSALYLCASMDGRNEKLFFGSGTQLSVL.